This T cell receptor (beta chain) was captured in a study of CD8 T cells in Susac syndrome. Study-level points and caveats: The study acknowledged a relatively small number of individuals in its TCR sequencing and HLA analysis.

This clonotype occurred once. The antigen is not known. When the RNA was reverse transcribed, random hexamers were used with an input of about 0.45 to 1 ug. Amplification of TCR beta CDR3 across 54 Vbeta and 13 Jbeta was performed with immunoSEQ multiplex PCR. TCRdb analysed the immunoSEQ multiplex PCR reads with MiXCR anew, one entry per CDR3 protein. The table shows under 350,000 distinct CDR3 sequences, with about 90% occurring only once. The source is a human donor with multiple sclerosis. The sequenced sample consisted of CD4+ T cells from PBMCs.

CDR3 DNA: TGCGCCAGCAGCCAACCTCTAGGGAAGCGAACGAACACCGGGGAGCTGTTTTTT. Protein sequence: CASSQPLGKRTNTGELFF. This chain links TRBV4-1 with TRBJ2-2; D remains ambiguous. The V gene lost 2 bases and the J gene lost 0 bases, with 16 bases spanning the gap. CDR3 length equals 18 residues. The germline V gene encodes CDR1 MGHRA and CDR2 YSYEKL.